Below, 30 T cell receptor beta chains from the same sample are listed, as sequenced in a study of cytomegalovirus exposure and HLA in healthy donors. 13 Jbeta primers and 60 Vbeta primers were used for the PCR. Only in-frame clones appear in the TCRdb table, and some are missing; sequencing was by immunoSEQ multiplex PCR. The repertoire includes 150,000 to 200,000 clones, about 83% of them detected once, and approximately 6% sits in the top ten. The sequenced material came from PBMCs. Receptors were obtained from a young woman in good health and CMV-seropositive.

Only a few counts were recorded for this clone. The V gene is TRBV4-1, the J gene TRBJ1-6; D is unresolved. The V end was cut by 10 bases, the J end by 0 bases, with 13 bases between. CDR3 length: 15 residues. Germline V gives CDR1 MGHRA, CDR2 YSYEKL. This CDR3 is CATGIRLSYNSPLHF. The CDR3, as DNA: TGCGCCACCGGAATCAGGCTCTCCTATAATTCACCCCTCCACTTT.

Here the CDR3 DNA reads TGTGCCAGCAGCTTAGGCAGGGTTCCGATTCCTAGTGCCGTGGACACTGAAGCTTTCTTT. This codes for CASSLGRVPIPSAVDTEAFF. The rearrangement joins TRBV7-8 to TRBJ1-1; the D gene is possibly TRBD1 (5 bases). The CDR3 spans 20 residues. V lost 1 base to trimming and J lost 3 bases, with 27 bases between them. Per germline, CDR1 SGHVS and CDR2 FQNEAQ.

The V call is TRBV20-1, the J call TRBJ2-4; D might be TRBD1 (5 bases). Trimming left V 6 bases short and J 9 bases short, with 12 bases between. The CDR3 consists of 11 residues. Germline values: CDR1 DFQATT, CDR2 SNEGSKA (reference sequence). The CDR3 region is CSAGRDSIQYF. CDR3 nucleotides: TGCAGTGCAGGCAGGGATAGCATTCAGTACTTC.

This sequence joins TRBV5-4 and TRBJ1-2, with 10 bases that match TRBD1. Germline-derived CDR1 and CDR2 are SGHNT and YYREEE (reference sequence). The trim removed 0 bases at V and 0 bases at J, leaving 8 bases unmatched. This CDR3 has 18 amino acids. CDR3 region: CASSLAGQGSRANYGYTF. CDR3 coding DNA: TGTGCCAGCAGCTTGGCGGGACAGGGGAGTAGGGCTAACTATGGCTACACCTTC.

The chain links TRBV7-2 to TRBJ2-7; TRBD1 is a possible D gene (6 bases). V lost 2 bases to trimming and J lost 0 bases, with 17 bases between them. The CDR3 spans 17 residues. Germline CDR1 SGHTA, CDR2 FQGNSA. The CDR3 DNA reads as TGTGCCAGCAGCTTACTAACTCAGGGGCCGAGCTCCTACGAGCAGTACTTC. It codes for CASSLLTQGPSSYEQYF.

CDR3 amino acids: CASSLLVEQYF. The CDR3, as DNA: TGTGCCAGCAGCTTATTAGTTGAGCAGTACTTC. The rearrangement joins TRBV7-2 to TRBJ2-7; no firm D call. The V gene's germline CDR1 is SGHTA and CDR2 FQGNSA. The ends were cut back, 2 bases at V and 7 bases at J, with 6 bases in the middle. The CDR3 covers 11 residues. The full variable domain, completed using reference TRBV7-2 and TRBJ2-7, is GAGVSQSPSNKVTEKGKDVELRCDPISGHTALYWYRQSLGQGLEFLIYFQGNSAPDKSGLPSDRFSAERTGGSVSTLTIQRTQQEDSAVYLCASSLLVEQYFGPGTRLTVT.

This clone has only one observation. V is TRBV11-3 and J is TRBJ2-7; unclear D gene. Trimming pared 1 base from V and 0 bases from J, leaving 7 bases between. This CDR3 region has 14 residues. Germline V gene data show CDR1 as SGHNT and CDR2 as YENEEA. The CDR3 sequence: CASSLGHNSYEQYF. Here the CDR3 DNA reads TGTGCCAGCAGCTTAGGGCACAACTCCTACGAGCAGTACTTC.

V usage is TRBV7-9 and J usage is TRBJ1-1; no firm D call. Per germline, CDR1 SEHNR and CDR2 FQNEAQ (reference sequence). The germline V and J ends were trimmed by 6 bases and 2 bases, with 13 bases remaining between them. The CDR3 is 14 residues long. The DNA of the CDR3 is TGTGCCAGCAGAGGATCGGGGTCCAACACTGAAGCTTTCTTT. Amino acids: CASRGSGSNTEAFF. Variable domain in full (rest from reference TRBV7-9 and TRBJ1-1): DTGVSQNPRHKITKRGQNVTFRCDPISEHNRLYWYRQTLGQGPEFLTYFQNEAQLEKSRLLSDRFSAERPKGSFSTLEIQRTEQGDSAMYLCASRGSGSNTEAFFGQGTRLTVV.

This clone was recorded once. V and J are TRBV5-1 and TRBJ2-3; tentatively, D is TRBD2 (5 bases). The CDR3 consists of 18 residues. Trimming took off 0 bases at V and 6 bases at J, with 23 bases between the two ends. Germline values: CDR1 SGHRS, CDR2 YFSETQ. CDR3 residues: CASSLGASLDLIRDTQYF. CDR3 sequence (DNA): TGCGCCAGCAGCTTGGGGGCCTCACTAGACCTGATCCGGGATACGCAGTATTTT.

This clone occurred a few times. The rearrangement uses TRBV28 and TRBJ1-2; no clear D gene. The germline V gene encodes CDR1 MDHEN and CDR2 SYDVKM. The CDR3 has 12 residues. V lost 2 bases and J lost 4, with 5 bases in between. The CDR3, as DNA: TGTGCCAGCAGTTTAGAGCTCTATGGCTACACCTTC. Protein product: CASSLELYGYTF.

This chain uses TRBV15 with TRBJ2-7; D is ambiguous. The CDR3 loop spans 13 amino acids. The germline CDR1 and CDR2 sequences are LNHNV and YYDKDF (reference sequence). The V end was cut by 1 base, the J end by 6 bases, with 10 bases between. The CDR3 DNA reads TGTGCCACCAGCAGAGTTGACTTAACCGAGCAGTACTTC. Translating gives CATSRVDLTEQYF.

The count of this clone is one. The genes are TRBV7-3 and TRBJ1-2, with 7 positions matching TRBD1. Trimming cost V 5 bases and J 5 bases; bases outside gene matches: 5. Germline CDR1 SGHTA, CDR2 FQGTGA. This CDR3 comprises 13 residues. The DNA for the CDR3 is TGTGCCAGCAGCCCGGGACAGAATTATGGCTACACCTTC. Encoded protein: CASSPGQNYGYTF.

The chain carries TRBV5-4 and TRBJ1-2; D is undetermined. Trimming took off 4 bases at V and 1 base at J, with 5 bases between the two ends. Germline V gives CDR1 SGHNT, CDR2 YYREEE (reference sequence). The CDR3 extends over 12 amino acids. The CDR3 protein is CASSPHNYGYTF. Written as DNA, the CDR3 is TGTGCCAGCAGCCCCCATAACTATGGCTACACCTTC.

The rearrangement joins TRBV27 to TRBJ1-2; TRBD1 aligns across 10 bases. After removal of 5 bases from V and 6 bases from J, the junction contained 9 bases not matched to a gene. The CDR3 runs to 15 residues. The germline CDR1 and CDR2 sequences are MNHEY and SMNVEV (reference sequence). In DNA, the CDR3 is TGTGCCAGCAGTCTAACCCGGACAGGGGGGAATGGCTACACCTTC. Protein: CASSLTRTGGNGYTF.

The sample holds a few counts of this clone. V is TRBV5-1 and J is TRBJ1-2; the D is unclear. This CDR3 comprises 12 residues. The ends were cut back, 5 bases at V and 1 base at J, with 6 bases in the middle. Looked up from germline, CDR1 is SGHRS and CDR2 is YFSETQ. The DNA for the CDR3 is TGCGCCAGCAGAGAGGGTAACTATGGCTACACCTTC. It yields the protein CASREGNYGYTF.

The J gene is TRBJ2-7, the V gene TRBV18; D perhaps matches TRBD2 (6 bases). Germline V gene lookup returns CDR1 KGHSH and CDR2 LQKENI. The CDR3 has 16 residues. The V gene lost 6 bases and the J gene lost 2 bases, with 20 bases spanning the gap. The chain's CDR3 is CASSPKAGLATYEQYF. The CDR3, as DNA: TGTGCCAGCTCGCCTAAGGCGGGGCTGGCGACCTACGAGCAGTACTTC.

This clone was observed once. The chain joins TRBV27 to TRBJ2-7; possible D gene TRBD2, 5 bases. The CDR3 runs 16 residues. CDR1 is MNHEY and CDR2 is SMNVEV in the germline V gene (reference sequence). V gave up 5 bases and J gave up 1 base, with 18 bases separating them. CDR3 protein: CASSLRPPRGSYEQYF. Here the CDR3 DNA reads TGTGCCAGCAGTCTCCGCCCCCCGCGAGGGTCCTACGAGCAGTACTTC.

This clone has just one count. V is TRBV2 and J is TRBJ1-2, with 7 bases fitting TRBD1. The CDR3 is made up of 15 amino acids. Per germline, CDR1 SNHLY and CDR2 FYNNEI. V lost 6 bases to trimming and J lost 0 bases; unmatched junction nucleotides: 7. CDR3 region: CASSVYRGANYGYTF. CDR3 bases: TGTGCCAGCAGCGTTTACAGGGGCGCTAACTATGGCTACACCTTC.

The chain carries TRBV2 and TRBJ2-1; D may be TRBD2 (6 bases). CDR1 SNHLY and CDR2 FYNNEI come from the germline V gene. The CDR3 totals 14 residues. Trimming shortened V by 3 bases and J by 12 bases, and 18 bases separated the two germline ends. The CDR3 nucleotides are TGTGCCAGCAGTGAGGCCCCCACGGGAGTGATGCAGTTCTTC. Its translation: CASSEAPTGVMQFF.

The rearrangement uses TRBV7-6 and TRBJ2-4; 9 bases fit TRBD1. This CDR3 is built from 13 residues. Germline V lookup: CDR1 SGHVS, CDR2 FNYEAQ. V was clipped by 5 bases and J by 6 bases; unmatched bases: 2. CDR3: CASSGQGINIQYF. CDR3 nucleotide sequence: TGTGCCAGCAGCGGACAGGGGATAAACATTCAGTACTTC.

This rearrangement joins TRBV4-3 to TRBJ2-3; 10 bases align to TRBD2. Per germline, CDR1 LGHNA and CDR2 YSLEER. Trimming removed 6 bases from V and 1 base from J; junction bases left unmatched: 4. The CDR3 is 15 amino acids. CDR3 coding DNA: TGCGCCAGCAGGCCCGGGACTAGCGGCACAGATACGCAGTATTTT. This encodes CASRPGTSGTDTQYF.

This chain uses TRBV7-2 with TRBJ2-1; D is undetermined. The CDR3 totals 13 residues. Trimming removed 0 bases from V and 9 bases from J, with 9 bases in between. Germline V gene lookup returns CDR1 SGHTA and CDR2 FQGNSA. In DNA form, the CDR3 reads TGTGCCAGCAGCTTAGCGGGCTATTCTGAGCAGTTCTTC. Amino acid sequence: CASSLAGYSEQFF.

This chain links TRBV15 with TRBJ2-7, with TRBD1 matching over 8 bases. The CDR3 length is 13 residues. Germline V gene sequence: CDR1 LNHNV, CDR2 YYDKDF (reference sequence). V lost 5 bases and J lost 6; bases outside the gene matches: 6. CDR3 protein: CATSSRTGCEQYF. In DNA, the CDR3 is TGTGCCACCAGCTCGAGGACAGGGTGCGAGCAGTACTTC.

The chain employs TRBV28 and TRBJ1-2, with 7 bases fitting TRBD1. The V gene's germline CDR1 is MDHEN and CDR2 SYDVKM. The CDR3 is made up of 14 amino acids. V shed 8 bases, J shed 4 bases, and the junction held 10 bases outside the gene matches. CDR3 protein: CASLFPGGGYGYTF. Here the CDR3 DNA reads TGTGCCAGCCTTTTTCCAGGGGGTGGCTATGGCTACACCTTC.

V and J are TRBV11-2 and TRBJ2-4, with no clear D. This CDR3 has 16 residues. Germline CDR1 and CDR2: SGHAT and FQNNGV. V lost 0 bases to trimming and J lost 0 bases, with 9 bases between them. CDR3 sequence reads: CASSLDGFLAKNIQYF. CDR3 bases: TGTGCCAGCAGCTTAGACGGGTTCCTAGCCAAAAACATTCAGTACTTC.

CDR3 region: CASSLRDSQGETQYF. CDR3 sequence (DNA): TGTGCCAGTAGCCTGAGGGACTCCCAAGGAGAGACCCAGTACTTC. The gene calls are TRBV19 and TRBJ2-5; TRBD2 is a possible D gene (6 bases). CDR1 LNHDA and CDR2 SQIVND come from the germline V gene (reference sequence). V lost 6 bases, J lost 4 bases, and 18 bases lay in between. The CDR3 length is 15 residues.

The gene calls are TRBV5-1 and TRBJ2-1, with TRBD1 matching over 10 bases. The CDR3 consists of 16 residues. Germline CDR1 is SGHRS and CDR2 is YFSETQ. Trimming took 0 bases from V and 8 from J; bases not matched to a gene: 8. The CDR3 sequence: CASSLGGQGFPHEQFF. In nucleotides, the CDR3 is TGCGCCAGCAGCTTGGGGGGACAGGGGTTCCCGCATGAGCAGTTCTTC.

This clone was counted once. The gene calls are TRBV2 and TRBJ1-1; a weak D match, TRBD1 (6 bases). This CDR3 has 13 residues. Germline values: CDR1 SNHLY, CDR2 FYNNEI. Trimming took 6 bases from V and 2 from J, leaving 10 bases between them. The CDR3 bases are TGTGCCAGCAGAGAGGACAGCAACACTGAAGCTTTCTTT. Translated, it gives CASREDSNTEAFF.

This chain joins TRBV19 and TRBJ2-2; 7 bases fit TRBD1. CDR1 LNHDA and CDR2 SQIVND come from the germline V gene (reference sequence). The junction had 14 bases not matched to a gene; V was cut back by 9 bases and J by 4 bases. The CDR3 has 16 amino acids. The CDR3 reads CASTRPTGAGTGELFF. In DNA, the CDR3 is TGTGCCAGCACCCGGCCCACAGGGGCGGGCACCGGGGAGCTGTTTTTT.

The chain carries TRBV5-4 and TRBJ1-1, with D possibly TRBD1 on 5 matching bases. Looked up from germline, CDR1 is SGHNT and CDR2 is YYREEE (reference sequence). This CDR3 region has 14 residues. Deletions cut 4 bases from V and 11 bases from J, with 21 bases between. The CDR3 bases are TGTGCCAGCAGCGACTCGTGGGGGACTAAGCCCGCTTTCTTT. Translation gives CASSDSWGTKPAFF.